This T cell receptor beta chain came from a study of shared clonotypes between healthy human individuals. A CD45RA-negative memory subset and a CD45RA+ naive subset were separated from the CD4+ cells. Germline V CDR1 and CDR2: SGHRS, YFSETQ. Trimming cost V 2 bases and J 6 bases, with 8 bases left between them. This CDR3 is built from 12 residues. Regarding the study as a whole: The generation probabilities recorded for non-shared clonotypes fell below those of clonotypes shared by all four donors.

Using immunoSEQ multiplex PCR, the repertoire was profiled, and TCRdb retains in-frame clones only, with some absent. The sample holds about 330,000 clones, approximately 74% seen once. Concerning this clone itself: No antigen is known for it.

The sequence came from a man under 40 in good health. The chain has TRBV5-1 and TRBJ1-1, with a possible D match to TRBD1 (6 bases). Material for sequencing was memory CD4+ T cells sorted from blood. Described subset: CD45RA-negative fraction. CDR3 in DNA: TGCGCCAGCAGCTTCAGGGGAGCTGAAGCTTTCTTT. This sequence encodes CASSFRGAEAFF.